This T cell receptor (beta chain) was observed in a study of OX40 agonist ivuxolimab in advanced cancers. Findings and caveats of the study: The study found that CD8+ T cells averaged more expanded clones than CD4+.

A note on this clone: What it binds is unknown.

The CDR3 is 14 residues long. Per the germline V gene, CDR1 is SGHRS and CDR2 is YFSETQ. V gave up 2 bases and J gave up 0 bases, with 8 bases separating them. Data came from immunoSEQ multiplex PCR; TCRdb stores just in-frame clones and leaves some out. The data hold some 8,000 clones, with about nine tenths observed a single time. Autoimmune disease history or systemic immunosuppression was exclusionary. This clonotype was sampled from an adult with an advanced solid tumor such as melanoma, head and neck, liver or kidney cancer. The genes are TRBV5-1 and TRBJ1-1; D is ambiguous. The specimen was CD4+ or CD8+ T cells sorted from blood, collected in a trial of the OX40 agonist ivuxolimab. CDR3 sequence: CASSFGSVNTEAFF. The CDR3 nucleotides are TGCGCCAGCAGCTTCGGCAGCGTGAACACTGAAGCTTTCTTT.